This TCR beta chain emerged from a study of cytomegalovirus exposure and HLA in healthy donors. Overall study results and limits: The authors assumed roughly uniform sequencing depth across donors for presence/absence analyses.

V dropped 1 base and J dropped 2 bases, with 9 bases sitting between them. Looked up from germline, CDR1 is KGHSY and CDR2 is FQNENV. The CDR3 is 15 amino acids. While unrecorded immune exposures were likely, the donors were nominally healthy when sampled. PCR primers comprised 60 Vbeta and 13 Jbeta primers. The table came from immunoSEQ multiplex PCR; TCRdb's copy has only in-frame clones and leaves some out. Of 190,000 or so clones in the sample, 80% to 85% were seen once. About this clone itself: The target antigen is unknown.

This clonotype was obtained from a man aged 50-59 years in good health and CMV-seronegative. The sequenced sample consisted of PBMCs. The chain carries TRBV16 and TRBJ2-1, with D possibly matching TRBD2 (5 bases). The CDR3 nucleotides are TGTGCCAGCAGCCAATTCAGCGGAACCTACAATGAGCAGTTCTTC. Translated: CASSQFSGTYNEQFF.